The 30 T cell receptor beta chains presented below share a single source sample, sequenced in a study of cytomegalovirus exposure and HLA in healthy donors. PCR used 60 Vbeta primers and 13 Jbeta primers. This table comes from immunoSEQ multiplex PCR, and its TCRdb copy is limited to in-frame clones, with some not included. Of under 150,000 clones in the sample, 75% to 80% were seen once. The material sequenced was PBMCs. These receptors were taken from a woman between 35 and 50 years old in good health and CMV-seronegative.

The V call is TRBV19, the J call TRBJ2-7, with D tentatively TRBD1 (5 bases). CDR1 LNHDA and CDR2 SQIVND come from the germline V gene (reference sequence). The CDR3 spans 14 residues. The germline V and J ends were trimmed by 5 bases and 5 bases, with 16 bases remaining between them. The CDR3 DNA sequence: TGTGCCAGTAGTCCCTTGGACAATACGGACGAGCAGTACTTC. As protein: CASSPLDNTDEQYF.

The chain uses TRBV4-3 and TRBJ2-1, with TRBD2 matching 11 bases. Trimming removed 3 bases from V and 5 bases from J; junction bases left unmatched: 3. CDR1 is LGHNA and CDR2 is YSLEER in the germline V gene. The CDR3 runs 15 residues. The CDR3 loop is CASSHGTSGHNEQFF. The CDR3 DNA is TGCGCCAGCAGCCATGGGACTAGCGGTCACAATGAGCAGTTCTTC.

The gene calls are TRBV15 and TRBJ2-5; D not resolved. Germline V lookup: CDR1 LNHNV, CDR2 YYDKDF (reference sequence). V lost 4 bases and J 4 bases, leaving 10 bases between the germline ends. The CDR3 is 13 amino acids. The CDR3 DNA sequence: TGTGCCACCAGCACCCTAAACGGAGAGACCCAGTACTTC. Translating gives CATSTLNGETQYF.

The chain joins TRBV28 to TRBJ1-5; D might be TRBD1 (6 bases). This CDR3 spans 13 amino acids. V lost 6 bases, J lost 3 bases, and 9 bases lay in between. Germline loops: CDR1 MDHEN, CDR2 SYDVKM. CDR3 nucleotides: TGTGCCAGCAGAGGACAGTTCAATCAGCCCCAGCATTTT. The encoded protein is CASRGQFNQPQHF.

The chain joins TRBV5-6 to TRBJ2-2; 9 nucleotides agree with TRBD1. V shed 1 base, J shed 2 bases, and the junction held 9 bases outside the gene matches. This CDR3 comprises 18 residues. The germline CDR1 and CDR2 sequences are SGHDT and YYEEEE. CDR3 bases: TGTGCCAGCAGCTTGCTTCCGGGACAGGGCGAAAACACCGGGGAGCTGTTTTTT. It codes for CASSLLPGQGENTGELFF.

The genes are TRBV28 and TRBJ2-6; D perhaps matches TRBD2 (5 bases). This CDR3 contains 15 residues. Germline V gene sequence: CDR1 MDHEN, CDR2 SYDVKM. Trimming cost V 7 bases and J 0 bases, with 10 bases left between them. DNA for the CDR3: TGTGCCAGCAAACCGGGAAACTCTGGGGCCAACGTCCTGACTTTC. Its translation is CASKPGNSGANVLTF.

The chain couples TRBV7-2 to TRBJ2-1; the match to TRBD2 covers 13 bases. The CDR3 sequence is 16 residues long. CDR1 and CDR2 (germline): SGHTA, FQGNSA. Trimming at V came to 5 bases and at J to 6 bases, leaving 7 bases not matched to a gene. The DNA of the CDR3 is TGTGCCAGCAGCGGGTGGACTAGCGGGAGAAGCAATGAGCAGTTCTTC. Its protein is CASSGWTSGRSNEQFF. Full variable domain (remainder filled in from reference TRBV7-2 and TRBJ2-1): GAGVSQSPSNKVTEKGKDVELRCDPISGHTALYWYRQSLGQGLEFLIYFQGNSAPDKSGLPSDRFSAERTGGSVSTLTIQRTQQEDSAVYLCASSGWTSGRSNEQFFGPGTRLTVL.

In its sample, this clone was seen a few times. The rearrangement joins TRBV28 to TRBJ1-3; no definite D call. Trimming cost V 6 bases and J 4 bases, with 4 bases left between them. Germline CDR1 reads MDHEN; CDR2 reads SYDVKM. The CDR3 has 11 amino acids. The CDR3 protein is CASRLGNTIYF. DNA for the CDR3: TGTGCCAGCAGACTAGGAAACACCATATATTTT. The full variable domain, rest sourced from reference TRBV28 and TRBJ1-3, is DVKVTQSSRYLVKRTGEKVFLECVQDMDHENMFWYRQDPGLGLRLIYFSYDVKMKEKGDIPEGYSVSREKKERFSLILESASTNQTSMYLCASRLGNTIYFGEGSWLTVV.

This clone appeared a few times. A read error may produce the germline difference seen at one junction end. V gene TRBV7-9 combines with J gene TRBJ2-3; 9 nucleotides agree with TRBD2. The CDR3 runs to 16 residues. Germline assignment: CDR1 SEHNR and CDR2 FQNEAQ (reference sequence). The CDR3 region has the DNA TGTTCCAGCAGCCCACCTGGGACTAGCAACCCAGATACGCAGTATTTT. Translation gives CSSSPPGTSNPDTQYF.

V usage is TRBV19 and J usage is TRBJ2-2; 8 bases match TRBD2. The germline V gene has CDR1 LNHDA and CDR2 SQIVND (reference sequence). The CDR3 contains 16 residues. V was pared by 7 bases and J by 3 bases, with 10 bases of the junction left unmatched. CDR3 sequence: CASNDWTSRHTGELFF. For the CDR3, the DNA is TGTGCCAGTAACGACTGGACTAGCAGGCACACCGGGGAGCTGTTTTTT.

V is TRBV4-1 and J is TRBJ2-2; 9 positions match TRBD1. Unmatched junction bases numbered 8, after V lost 4 bases and J lost 5 bases. The CDR3 runs 16 residues. Looked up from germline, CDR1 is MGHRA and CDR2 is YSYEKL. The CDR3 sequence is CASSREGQGETGELFF. Here the CDR3 DNA reads TGCGCCAGCAGCCGGGAGGGACAGGGAGAGACCGGGGAGCTGTTTTTT.

This sequence joins TRBV5-6 and TRBJ1-3; D gene unclear. The germline V gene has CDR1 SGHDT and CDR2 YYEEEE. This CDR3 comprises 14 residues. The V end was cut by 5 bases, the J end by 0 bases, with 9 bases between. The DNA of the CDR3 is TGTGCCAGCAGGCGAGAGGGCTCTGGAAACACCATATATTTT. Its protein product is CASRREGSGNTIYF.

The chain links TRBV19 to TRBJ1-5; D is possibly TRBD1 (5 bases). CDR3 length: 15 amino acids. V lost 11 bases, J lost 3 bases, and 20 bases lay in between. Germline CDR1 and CDR2: LNHDA and SQIVND (reference sequence). CDR3 DNA: TGTGCCTTGTTGGGGTGGGACTGCCTCAATCAGCCCCAGCATTTT. Amino acids: CALLGWDCLNQPQHF.

This clone was observed a handful of times. This chain uses TRBV7-9 with TRBJ2-7; TRBD2 is a possible D gene (7 bases). The CDR3 sequence is 18 residues long. Trimming took off 2 bases at V and 1 base at J, with 21 bases between the two ends. The germline V gene encodes CDR1 SEHNR and CDR2 FQNEAQ (reference sequence). The chain's CDR3 is CASSLSQGGSGASYEQYF. CDR3 in DNA: TGTGCCAGCAGCTTATCGCAAGGGGGGAGCGGGGCATCCTACGAGCAGTACTTC.

The rearrangement links TRBV6-6 to TRBJ2-7; D might be TRBD2 (6 bases). There are 12 residues in the CDR3. V gave up 6 bases and J gave up 4 bases, with 10 bases separating them. Germline CDR1 MNHNY, CDR2 SVGAGI (reference sequence). CDR3 sequence: CASSGSGYEQYF. For the CDR3, the DNA is TGTGCCAGCAGCGGGAGTGGATACGAGCAGTACTTC.

The V call is TRBV21-1, the J call TRBJ2-1; TRBD2 is the table's D call, not checked against the DNA. TRBV21-1 is described as a pseudogene. This CDR3 comprises 16 residues. CDR3 residues: CASSRGPAGRYNEQFF. CDR3 nucleotides: TGTGCCAGCAGCAGGGGACCAGCGGGTCGCTACAATGAGCAGTTCTTC.

This chain joins TRBV7-2 and TRBJ2-7, with D hard to call. Trimming removed 4 bases from V and 3 bases from J, with 13 bases in between. Germline assignment: CDR1 SGHTA and CDR2 FQGNSA. This CDR3 is built from 14 residues. The CDR3 nucleotides are TGTGCCAGCAGCTCTCGTAGAGGTCACTACGAGCAGTACTTC. It codes for CASSSRRGHYEQYF.

The chain couples TRBV19 to TRBJ1-5, with 11 bases aligning to TRBD1. The CDR3 loop spans 16 amino acids. Unmatched junction bases numbered 5, after V lost 3 bases and J lost 4 bases. The germline CDR1 and CDR2 sequences are LNHDA and SQIVND (reference sequence). This chain's CDR3 is CASSIIGTGGNQPQHF. CDR3 sequence (DNA): TGTGCCAGTAGTATCATCGGGACAGGGGGTAATCAGCCCCAGCATTTT.

The V call is TRBV18, the J call TRBJ2-2; 8 bases fit TRBD1. The CDR3 totals 15 residues. Germline CDR1 reads KGHSH; CDR2 reads LQKENI. V lost 3 bases to trimming and J lost 6 bases; unmatched junction nucleotides: 6. CDR3 sequence: CASSPRTGIAGELFF. DNA for the CDR3: TGTGCCAGCTCACCCAGGACAGGGATCGCCGGGGAGCTGTTTTTT.

As regards this clone: In the same sample, other DNA sequences code for this CDR3. The rearrangement joins TRBV11-2 to TRBJ2-7; 10 positions match TRBD2. J gave up 6 bases and V 0 bases, and 5 bases lay outside the gene matches. In germline, CDR1 is SGHAT, CDR2 FQNNGV. The CDR3 runs 15 residues. The chain's CDR3 is CASSLEPGLASEQYF. The CDR3 DNA reads TGTGCCAGCAGCTTAGAACCGGGACTAGCGAGCGAGCAGTACTTC.

The rearrangement joins TRBV18 to TRBJ2-7; possibly TRBD2 for D (5 bases). V was shortened by 6 bases and J by 5 bases, with 17 bases between the two germline ends. The CDR3 has 14 residues. Germline CDR1 KGHSH, CDR2 LQKENI. The CDR3 protein is CASSPQGLAHEQYF. The CDR3 bases are TGTGCCAGCTCCCCTCAAGGGCTAGCCCACGAGCAGTACTTC.

J is TRBJ1-1 and V is TRBV2; maybe TRBD1 (6 bases). Germline V gene lookup returns CDR1 SNHLY and CDR2 FYNNEI. V was cut by 6 bases and J by 0 bases, with 11 bases left in between. The CDR3 loop spans 14 amino acids. In DNA, the CDR3 is TGTGCCAGCAGGGACAGTTTTATGAACACTGAAGCTTTCTTT. This translates into CASRDSFMNTEAFF.

This clone was seen a single time. The chain recombines TRBV7-2 with TRBJ2-7; D not resolved. The germline V and J ends were trimmed by 5 bases and 2 bases, with 13 bases remaining between them. The CDR3 has 14 residues. CDR1 SGHTA and CDR2 FQGNSA come from the germline V gene. The CDR3 DNA reads as TGTGCCAGCAGCCCAGGTGGCTTGCCCTACGAGCAGTACTTC. This gives the protein CASSPGGLPYEQYF.

CDR3 nucleotides: TGTGCCAGCAGCAAAGCGCTGGTAGCGGACGGTGATGAGCAGTTCTTC. Protein sequence: CASSKALVADGDEQFF. V gene TRBV21-1 combines with J gene TRBJ2-1; the D call TRBD2 from the table was never checked on the DNA. TRBV21-1 is a documented pseudogene. The CDR3 contains 16 residues.

This chain uses TRBV28 with TRBJ1-2; 8 bases match TRBD1. Trimming at V came to 7 bases and at J to 7 bases, leaving 8 bases not matched to a gene. Germline values: CDR1 MDHEN, CDR2 SYDVKM. The CDR3 is 13 residues long. The CDR3 nucleotides read TGTGCCAGCAACCTCCGGACAGGGAGTGGCTACACCTTC. This translates into CASNLRTGSGYTF.

The DNA for the CDR3 is TGCGCCAGCAGTCAATCGTGCCGGGACAGGGCCACAGATACGCAGTATTTT. This sequence encodes CASSQSCRDRATDTQYF. The chain employs TRBV23-1 and TRBJ2-3; 9 bases agree with TRBD1. TRBV23-1 is an open reading frame whose function is uncertain. The ends lost 0 bases at V and 2 bases at J; junction bases unmatched: 6. The CDR3 length is 17 residues.

V is TRBV11-2 and J is TRBJ2-1, with 8 positions matching TRBD1. This CDR3 is built from 12 residues. Germline lookup yields CDR1 SGHAT and CDR2 FQNNGV. CDR3 nucleotides: TGTGCGACAGGGGTCTCCTACAATGAGCAGTTCTTC. Translation: CATGVSYNEQFF.

The chain's CDR3 is CASREGLGMNTEAFF. The CDR3, as DNA: TGTGCCAGCAGGGAGGGATTGGGGATGAACACTGAAGCTTTCTTT. The J gene is TRBJ1-1, the V gene TRBV6-5, with D hard to call. The CDR3 is 15 amino acids. The germline CDR1 and CDR2 sequences are MNHEY and SVGAGI. The ends were cut back, 6 bases at V and 0 bases at J, with 14 bases in the middle.

The count of this clone is one. The chain combines TRBV6-6 with TRBJ2-7; 8 bases are shared with TRBD1. With V trimmed by 0 bases and J by 3 bases, 1 base remained unmatched. Germline CDR1 MNHNY, CDR2 SVGAGI (reference sequence). The CDR3 is 14 residues long. The chain's CDR3 is CASSYSGQGYEQYF. CDR3 nucleotides: TGTGCCAGCAGTTACTCTGGACAGGGCTACGAGCAGTACTTC.

CDR3 DNA sequence: TGTGCCAGCTCACCCTATCCTGGGACAGGGTCGTCCGGGGAGCTGTTTTTT. This codes for CASSPYPGTGSSGELFF. The chain recombines TRBV18 with TRBJ2-2; 9 bases fit TRBD1. CDR1 is KGHSH, CDR2 LQKENI, per germline. This CDR3 spans 17 amino acids. V lost 3 bases, J lost 6 bases, and 11 bases stayed unmatched.